The clone carrying this TCR beta chain was detected ten times or more. The CDR3 totals 15 residues. Per germline, CDR1 SGHRS and CDR2 YFSETQ. The ends lost 5 bases at V and 5 bases at J; junction bases unmatched: 10. After constant-region reverse-primer amplification, full-length variable regions underwent semi-nested PCR with Nested Universal Primer A. TCRdb re-analysed the 5' RACE reads in MiXCR, keeping a single row per CDR3 protein. The sample holds 50,000 to 80,000 distinct CDR3 sequences, 20% to 25% seen once. This chain joins TRBV5-1 and TRBJ1-1; 9 bases are a match to TRBD1. The sequence derives from a female donor with breast cancer. The sequenced sample consisted of memory CD4+ T cells sorted from a lymph node. This sample's subset: memory CD4+ T cells, CD4+CD45RO+CD25-. For the CDR3, the DNA is TGCGCCAGCAGGTTGAAACAGGGGGCTCAAACTGAAGCTTTCTTT. Translating it yields CASRLKQGAQTEAFF.